The entry that follows covers one T cell receptor beta chain sequence. Specified time point: pretreatment peripheral blood. Generated by immunoSEQ multiplex PCR, the TCRdb table keeps only in-frame clones and is missing some. The data hold 130,000 or so clones, with around 84% observed a single time. The CDR3 loop spans 17 amino acids. Germline-derived CDR1 and CDR2 are LNHDA and SQIVND (reference sequence). V was pared by 5 bases and J by 0 bases, with 20 bases between. The sample is drawn from a study of PD-L1 blockade in urothelial cancer. About the research overall: Reported median T cell count for blood samples was roughly 150,000.

This TCR came from a man over 45 with urothelial cancer. Source: PBMCs, taken around atezolizumab (anti-PD-L1) treatment. The chain has TRBV19 and TRBJ2-7; TRBD1 might be the D (7 bases). CDR3 sequence reads: CASSPRGALGSSYEQYF. For the CDR3, the DNA is TGTGCCAGTAGTCCCAGGGGGGCTTTAGGAAGCTCCTACGAGCAGTACTTC.